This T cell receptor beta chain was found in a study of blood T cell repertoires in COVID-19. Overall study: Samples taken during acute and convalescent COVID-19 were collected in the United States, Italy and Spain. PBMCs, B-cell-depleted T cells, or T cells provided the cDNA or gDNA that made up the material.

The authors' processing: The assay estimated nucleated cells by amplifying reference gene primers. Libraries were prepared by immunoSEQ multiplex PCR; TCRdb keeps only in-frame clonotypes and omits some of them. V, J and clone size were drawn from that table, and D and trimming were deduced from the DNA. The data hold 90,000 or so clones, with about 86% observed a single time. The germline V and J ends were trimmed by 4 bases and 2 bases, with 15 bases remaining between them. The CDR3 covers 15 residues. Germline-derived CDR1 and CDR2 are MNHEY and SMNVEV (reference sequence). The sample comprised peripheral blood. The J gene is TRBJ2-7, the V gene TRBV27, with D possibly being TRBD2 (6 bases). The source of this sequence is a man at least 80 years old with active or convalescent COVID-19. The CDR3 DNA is TGTGCCAGCAGTTCCCAGCGGGTACTTACCTACGAGCAGTACTTC. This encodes CASSSQRVLTYEQYF.